Listed here are 32 T cell receptor beta chains from one sample, sequenced in a study of CXCR3-negative and CXCR3-positive naive CD8 T cells. Points from the study as a whole: Relative to CXCR3-negative naive cells, CXCR3-positive naive cells had more hydrophobic TRB CDR3s.

No antigen has been identified for these receptors. Libraries of TRB cDNA were made by 5' RACE and carried UMIs. TCRdb reprocessed the 5' RACE reads and reports one entry per CDR3 protein, with no DNA. The sample data list around 65,000 distinct CDR3 sequences. Input material: naive CXCR3+ CD8+ T cells from blood. Subset reported: CD45RO-CCR7+CD27+CD95- naive CD8+ T cells expressing CXCR3 (TNR3+). Receptors were obtained from a human donor in good health. Some clones in this sample may be carry-over from other donors' samples.

The chain recombines TRBV4-2 with TRBJ2-2; absent DNA, TCRdb's TRBD1 call cannot be checked. Germline V lookup: CDR1 LGHNA, CDR2 YNFKEQ. This CDR3 has 13 residues. The CDR3 loop reads CASSQGGTGELFF.

The chain employs TRBV4-3 and TRBJ2-7; TCRdb names TRBD2, which stays unverified in the absence of DNA. CDR1 and CDR2 from the germline V gene are LGHNA and YSLEER. This CDR3 region has 16 residues. The chain's CDR3 is CASSQGLRADSYEQYF.

This chain joins TRBV20-1 and TRBJ2-7; TCRdb indicates TRBD1, and absent DNA this call remains unverified. The CDR3 consists of 17 residues. Germline V gene data show CDR1 as DFQATT and CDR2 as SNEGSKA (reference sequence). The CDR3 loop reads CSARDPPPRGFSYEQYF.

The chain employs TRBV4-3 and TRBJ1-2. Germline lookup yields CDR1 LGHNA and CDR2 YSLEER. This CDR3 contains 15 residues. CDR3 region: CASSQDIGGVGGYTF.

The chain recombines TRBV7-3 with TRBJ2-3. The germline V gene has CDR1 SGHTA and CDR2 FQGTGA. CDR3 length: 14 residues. CDR3 residues: CASSSRIGTDTQYF.

The chain couples TRBV4-3 to TRBJ2-3; TCRdb's D call of TRBD2 is untestable without DNA. From germline, CDR1 is LGHNA and CDR2 YSLEER. The CDR3 is 16 residues long. The CDR3 region is CASSQDSGLETDTQYF.

J is TRBJ2-2 and V is TRBV10-1; without DNA, the TCRdb call of TRBD1 cannot be checked. The germline CDR1 and CDR2 sequences are WNHNN and SYGVQD (reference sequence). This CDR3 has 16 residues. The CDR3 region is CASSERRGHVTGELFF.

V usage is TRBV4-2 and J usage is TRBJ2-7; the D call of TRBD2 rests on TCRdb alone, since no DNA is present to check it. The CDR3 runs 16 residues. CDR1 is LGHNA, CDR2 YNFKEQ, per germline. Here the CDR3 reads CASSQEGSGGSYEQYF.

The V call is TRBV12-3 or TRBV12-4, the J call TRBJ1-2; TCRdb reports TRBD1, a call that lacks DNA to check it against. The CDR3 totals 13 residues. CDR3 protein: CASSFGTGTGYTF.

This chain joins TRBV29-1 and TRBJ2-1; TCRdb outputs TRBD1, but without DNA this stays unchecked. This CDR3 is 14 amino acids long. Per the germline V gene, CDR1 is SQVTM and CDR2 is ANQGSEA. CDR3 in amino acids: CSVVLGGSDNEQFF.

J is TRBJ2-3 and V is TRBV28; TCRdb designates TRBD1, a call that cannot be tested without DNA. This CDR3 comprises 14 residues. CDR1 MDHEN and CDR2 SYDVKM come from the germline V gene. The CDR3 here is CASFLRGGADTQYF.

V is TRBV29-1 and J is TRBJ2-3; TCRdb's D call of TRBD1 is untestable without DNA. Per the germline V gene, CDR1 is SQVTM and CDR2 is ANQGSEA. The CDR3 sequence is 16 residues long. Here the CDR3 reads CSVEFLSLGQADTQYF.

The CDR3 spells CASSRDRGSSYEQYF. The chain uses TRBV7-9 and TRBJ2-7; TCRdb indicates TRBD1, and absent DNA this call remains unverified. CDR3 length: 15 residues. Germline V gives CDR1 SEHNR, CDR2 FQNEAQ (reference sequence).

This chain joins TRBV7-9 and TRBJ2-1; as DNA is missing, the TRBD2 call by TCRdb cannot be tested. The length of the CDR3 is 15 residues. CDR1 is SEHNR and CDR2 is FQNEAQ in the germline V gene (reference sequence). This CDR3 is CASSLGGGAVNEQFF.

The chain employs TRBV20-1 and TRBJ2-7; lacking DNA, the TRBD2 call made by TCRdb goes unchecked. CDR3 size: 14 residues. Germline assignment: CDR1 DFQATT and CDR2 SNEGSKA (reference sequence). The CDR3 loop reads CSASILAGDYEQYF.

The chain couples TRBV7-6 to TRBJ1-5; as DNA is missing, the TRBD1 call by TCRdb cannot be tested. Germline V gene data show CDR1 as SGHVS and CDR2 as FNYEAQ. The CDR3 extends over 16 amino acids. Here the CDR3 reads CASSPTQQGSGQPQHF.

The J gene is TRBJ2-1, the V gene TRBV7-9; checking the TCRdb D call of TRBD2 is not possible without DNA. Germline assignment: CDR1 SEHNR and CDR2 FQNEAQ (reference sequence). The CDR3 loop spans 12 amino acids. This CDR3 is CASSQTPHEQFF.

The chain employs TRBV7-9 and TRBJ2-3; checking the TCRdb D call of TRBD2 is not possible without DNA. The CDR3 length is 17 residues. Germline V gene lookup returns CDR1 SEHNR and CDR2 FQNEAQ (reference sequence). CDR3 region: CASSEDAAGGHADTQYF.

This chain connects TRBV15 to TRBJ2-5; the D call of TRBD1 rests on TCRdb alone, since no DNA is present to check it. The CDR3 has 14 residues. Germline CDR1 LNHNV, CDR2 YYDKDF (reference sequence). The CDR3 region is CATSRAGPGETQYF.

The rearrangement uses TRBV6-5 and TRBJ2-7; TCRdb outputs TRBD2, but without DNA this stays unchecked. Germline assignment: CDR1 MNHEY and CDR2 SVGAGI. This CDR3 has 17 amino acids. The CDR3 sequence: CASSYSFTVPSSYEQYF.

This chain joins TRBV25-1 and TRBJ1-6; the TCRdb D gene call, TRBD1, has no DNA to confirm it. The germline V gene has CDR1 MGHDK and CDR2 SYGVNS. This CDR3 is 15 amino acids long. CDR3 loop: CASRDTGTGDSPFHF.

The J gene is TRBJ2-7, the V gene TRBV7-2. CDR1 SGHTA and CDR2 FQGNSA come from the germline V gene. The CDR3 is made up of 15 amino acids. CDR3 protein: CASSLDRTQPYEQYF.

The chain carries TRBV14 and TRBJ1-6. CDR3 length: 16 amino acids. The V gene's germline CDR1 is SGHDN and CDR2 FVKESK. CDR3 protein: CASSISGGLLNSPLHF.

The chain uses TRBV4-3 and TRBJ2-7. The germline V gene encodes CDR1 LGHNA and CDR2 YSLEER. This CDR3 spans 15 amino acids. The CDR3 region is CASSHILTGPYEQYF.

V is TRBV5-1 and J is TRBJ2-5; TCRdb's D call of TRBD2 is untestable without DNA. The CDR3 has 15 residues. Germline V gene sequence: CDR1 SGHRS, CDR2 YFSETQ. The CDR3 protein is CASSLRSGNQETQYF.

This sequence joins TRBV2 and TRBJ2-7; TCRdb designates TRBD2, a call that cannot be tested without DNA. The CDR3 is made up of 14 amino acids. Germline V CDR1 and CDR2: SNHLY, FYNNEI. The CDR3 loop is CASSELPRAYKQYF.

This chain links TRBV6-2 or TRBV6-3 with TRBJ2-1; TCRdb designates TRBD2, a call that cannot be tested without DNA. The CDR3 has 15 residues. CDR1 and CDR2 (germline): MNHEY, SVGEGT. Here the CDR3 reads CASLAGTSSYNEQFF.

V gene TRBV12-3 or TRBV12-4 combines with J gene TRBJ2-7; TCRdb's D gene call, TRBD1, goes unchecked for lack of DNA. CDR3 length: 14 amino acids. The CDR3 loop is CASSFGDGPYEQYF.

The chain employs TRBV28 and TRBJ2-7; TCRdb calls TRBD2, which cannot be checked without DNA. The CDR3 extends over 15 amino acids. Germline V gives CDR1 MDHEN, CDR2 SYDVKM. CDR3 loop: CASSLGSGGYYEQYF.

The gene calls are TRBV9 and TRBJ2-1; TCRdb's D call of TRBD1 is untestable without DNA. The CDR3 is 15 residues long. The germline CDR1 and CDR2 sequences are SGDLS and YYNGEE. CDR3 sequence reads: CASSLSGTGYNEQFF.

By frequency, this clonotype is medium-sized. The genes are TRBV7-6 and TRBJ2-7. Per germline, CDR1 SGHVS and CDR2 FNYEAQ. CDR3 length: 12 amino acids. The CDR3 spells CASKDIEDEQYF.

This CDR3 reads CASSPWRDSLTYEQYF. The chain is built from TRBV7-2 and TRBJ2-7; TCRdb's D gene call, TRBD1, goes unchecked for lack of DNA. The CDR3 has 16 residues. CDR1 is SGHTA, CDR2 FQGNSA, per germline.